This T cell receptor (beta chain) derives from a study of CD8 T cells in ankylosing spondylitis (dated by TCRdb to 2017 to 2019). For the wider study: T cell receptor beta repertoires were profiled in healthy donors and ankylosing spondylitis patients so that disease-linked TCR variants could be found. In total, the full study cohort was made up of roughly 110 healthy donors and approximately 27 ankylosing spondylitis patients. Peripheral blood was sampled, and synovial fluid was also collected from ankylosing spondylitis patients. Study-wide findings and limitations: The disease-linked clones showed a CD8+ phenotype and occurred at relatively low frequencies in peripheral blood. Some of the motif variants had been reported before in the synovial fluid and blood of reactive arthritis patients, a finding that suggests common disease-initiation mechanisms. According to the report, matched synovial fluid samples from ankylosing spondylitis patients were significantly enriched for the disease-linked clones. Blood from ankylosing spondylitis patients appeared to be characterized by a TCR beta motif composed of roughly eight highly homologous amino acid variants.

There are many counts of this clonotype. Its antigen is not yet known. No base quality information exists; no much larger clone differs at one position. Trimming takes 0 bases from V and 5 bases from J, and the germline ends sit 7 bases apart. From cysteine to phenylalanine, the CDR3 is 13 amino acids long. The kept DNA is CDR3 alone, 39 bases in frame from the first base. The CDR1 and CDR2 encoded by the germline V gene are MNHNS and SASEGT. The run used an Illumina HiSeq 2500. Quantitative 5'-RACE with molecular barcodes was the method used to prepare the TCR beta libraries. The source study handled its data this way. Disease-linked TCR variants were identified with a new computational method built on a probabilistic model of VDJ rearrangement. The public sequencing data were trimmed at Q25 with fastp and processed into clonotypes with MiXCR by TCRdb, which kept only in-frame beta chains. All rows with the same CDR3 protein become a single entry with the most common DNA and genes. What appears here as the V and J calls and clone size reflects TCRdb's work, not the paper's. The sample table contains a few hundred thousand distinct CDR3 sequences; only one count was recorded for roughly 10% of them. The ten most abundant clones make up less than 25% of the sample.

Recombination linked TRBV6-1 to TRBJ1-2; too little of a D gene remains to name it. The receptor was isolated from a male donor with ankylosing spondylitis or in good health (not recorded which). Input material: blood, either unsorted or a sorted T cell fraction (not recorded which). This receptor has the CDR3 CASSEAGLYGYTF. The nucleotides read TGTGCCAGCAGTGAAGCAGGATTGTATGGCTACACCTTC.